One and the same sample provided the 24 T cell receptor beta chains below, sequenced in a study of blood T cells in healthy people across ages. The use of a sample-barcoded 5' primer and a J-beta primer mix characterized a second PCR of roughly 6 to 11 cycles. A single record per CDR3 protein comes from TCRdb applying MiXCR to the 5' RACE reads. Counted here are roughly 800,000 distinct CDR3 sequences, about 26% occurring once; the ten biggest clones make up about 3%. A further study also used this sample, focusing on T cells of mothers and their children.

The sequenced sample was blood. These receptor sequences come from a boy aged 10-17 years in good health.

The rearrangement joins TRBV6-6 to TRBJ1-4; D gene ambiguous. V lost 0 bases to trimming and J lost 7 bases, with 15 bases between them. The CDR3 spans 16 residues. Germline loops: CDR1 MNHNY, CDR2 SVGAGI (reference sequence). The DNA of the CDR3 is TGTGCCAGCAGTTACTCCGAGGAGGTCGTGGGTGAAAAACTGTTTTTT. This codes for CASSYSEEVVGEKLFF.

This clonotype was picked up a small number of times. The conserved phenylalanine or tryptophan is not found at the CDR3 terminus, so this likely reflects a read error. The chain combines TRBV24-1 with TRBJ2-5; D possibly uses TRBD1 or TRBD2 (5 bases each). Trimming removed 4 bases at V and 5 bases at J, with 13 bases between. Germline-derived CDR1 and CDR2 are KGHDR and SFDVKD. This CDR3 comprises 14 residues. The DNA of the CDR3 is TGTGCCACCAGTGACTCCGGGGCTAGGGAGACCCAGTACCTC. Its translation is CATSDSGARETQYL.

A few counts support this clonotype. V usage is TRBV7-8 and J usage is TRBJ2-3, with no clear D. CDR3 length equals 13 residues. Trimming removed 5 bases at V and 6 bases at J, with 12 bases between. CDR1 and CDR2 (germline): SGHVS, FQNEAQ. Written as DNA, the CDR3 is TGTGCCAGCAGCCCCGACCCTGCGGATACGCAGTATTTT. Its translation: CASSPDPADTQYF.

CDR3 residues: CSVVKRGGDEQYF. CDR3 coding DNA: TGCAGCGTTGTGAAGCGGGGGGGGGACGAGCAGTACTTC. The chain combines TRBV29-1 with TRBJ2-7, with 10 bases aligning to TRBD2. CDR3 size: 13 residues. Germline CDR1 and CDR2: SQVTM and ANQGSEA. J lost 5 bases, V lost 4 bases, and 5 bases had no gene match.

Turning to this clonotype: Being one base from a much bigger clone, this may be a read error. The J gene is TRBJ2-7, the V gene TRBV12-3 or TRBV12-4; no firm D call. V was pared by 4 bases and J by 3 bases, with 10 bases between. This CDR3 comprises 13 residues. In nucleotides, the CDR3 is TGTGCCAGCAGTTCCGACGGGCTCTACGAGCAGTACTTC. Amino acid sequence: CASSSDGLYEQYF.

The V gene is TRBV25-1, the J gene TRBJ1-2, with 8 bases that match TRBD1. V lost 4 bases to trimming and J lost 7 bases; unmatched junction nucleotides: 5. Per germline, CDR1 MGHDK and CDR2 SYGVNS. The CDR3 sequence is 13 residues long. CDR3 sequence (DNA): TGTGCCAGCAGTGCAGGGGGCAGGTCTGGCTACACCTTC. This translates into CASSAGGRSGYTF.

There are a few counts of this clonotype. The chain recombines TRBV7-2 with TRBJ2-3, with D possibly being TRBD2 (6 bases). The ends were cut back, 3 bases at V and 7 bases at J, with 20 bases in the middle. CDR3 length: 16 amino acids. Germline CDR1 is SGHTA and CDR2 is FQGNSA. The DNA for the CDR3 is TGTGCCAGCAGCTTCCACGGGGCAGGAGGGGTGTATACGCAGTATTTT. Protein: CASSFHGAGGVYTQYF.

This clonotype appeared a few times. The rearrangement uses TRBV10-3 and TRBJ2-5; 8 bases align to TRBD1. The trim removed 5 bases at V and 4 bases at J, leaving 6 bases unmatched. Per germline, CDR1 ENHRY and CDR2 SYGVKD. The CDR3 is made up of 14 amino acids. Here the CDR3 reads CAISPRGRGETQYF. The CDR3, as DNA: TGTGCCATCAGTCCCAGGGGGCGCGGAGAGACCCAGTACTTC.

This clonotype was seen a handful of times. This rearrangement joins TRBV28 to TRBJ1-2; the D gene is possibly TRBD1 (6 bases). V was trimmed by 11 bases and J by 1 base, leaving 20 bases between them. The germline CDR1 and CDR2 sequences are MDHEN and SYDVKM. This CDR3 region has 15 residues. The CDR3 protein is CAVRGGGSRNYGYTF. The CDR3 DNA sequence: TGTGCCGTTCGAGGGGGGGGCAGCCGTAACTATGGCTACACCTTC.

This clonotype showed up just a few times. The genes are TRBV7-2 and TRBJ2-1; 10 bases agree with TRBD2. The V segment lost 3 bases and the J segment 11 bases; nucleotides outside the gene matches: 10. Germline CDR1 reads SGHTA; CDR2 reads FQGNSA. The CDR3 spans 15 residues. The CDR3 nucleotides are TGTGCCAGCAGCTTTCACGTGAGCGGGGGGGCTCAGCAGTTCTTC. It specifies CASSFHVSGGAQQFF.

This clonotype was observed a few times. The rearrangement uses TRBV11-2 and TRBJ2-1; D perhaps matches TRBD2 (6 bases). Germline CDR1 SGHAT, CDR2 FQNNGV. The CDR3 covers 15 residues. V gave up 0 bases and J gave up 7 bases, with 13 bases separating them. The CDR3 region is CASSLDWGLANEQFF. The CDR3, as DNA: TGTGCCAGCAGCTTAGATTGGGGACTCGCTAATGAGCAGTTCTTC. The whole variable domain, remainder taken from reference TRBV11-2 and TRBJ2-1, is EAGVAQSPRYKIIEKRQSVAFWCNPISGHATLYWYQQILGQGPKLLIQFQNNGVVDDSQLPKDRFSAERLKGVDSTLKIQPAKLEDSAVYLCASSLDWGLANEQFFGPGTRLTVL.

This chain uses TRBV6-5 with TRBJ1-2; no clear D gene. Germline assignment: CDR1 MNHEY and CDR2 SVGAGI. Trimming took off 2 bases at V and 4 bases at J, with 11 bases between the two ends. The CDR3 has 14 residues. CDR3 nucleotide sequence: TGTGCCAGCAGTTACAAGGCAGGCCCCTATGGCTACACCTTC. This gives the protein CASSYKAGPYGYTF.

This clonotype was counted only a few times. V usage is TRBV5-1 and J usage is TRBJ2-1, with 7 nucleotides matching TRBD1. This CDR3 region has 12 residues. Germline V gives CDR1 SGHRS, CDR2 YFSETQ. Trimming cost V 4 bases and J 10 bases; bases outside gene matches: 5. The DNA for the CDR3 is TGCGCCAGCAGCGAGGGGGCATGGGAGCAGTTCTTC. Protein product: CASSEGAWEQFF.

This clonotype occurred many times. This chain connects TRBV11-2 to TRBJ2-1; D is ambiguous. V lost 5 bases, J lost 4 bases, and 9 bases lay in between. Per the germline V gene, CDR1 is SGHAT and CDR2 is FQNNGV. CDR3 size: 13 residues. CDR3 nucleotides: TGTGCCAGCAGCCCAGACCGGTACAATGAGCAGTTCTTC. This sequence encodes CASSPDRYNEQFF.

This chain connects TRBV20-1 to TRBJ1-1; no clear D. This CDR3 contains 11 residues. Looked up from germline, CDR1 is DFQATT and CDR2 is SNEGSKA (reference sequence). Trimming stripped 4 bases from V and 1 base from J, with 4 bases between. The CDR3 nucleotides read TGCAGTGCTAATTGGAACACTGAAGCTTTCTTT. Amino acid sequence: CSANWNTEAFF.

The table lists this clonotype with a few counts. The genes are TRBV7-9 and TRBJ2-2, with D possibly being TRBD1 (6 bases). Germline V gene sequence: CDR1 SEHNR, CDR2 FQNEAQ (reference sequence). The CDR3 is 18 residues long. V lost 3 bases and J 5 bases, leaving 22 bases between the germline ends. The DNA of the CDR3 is TGTGCCAGCAGCTTTGGGGGCAGGGGCCGGAGCAAGACCGGGGAGCTGTTTTTT. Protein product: CASSFGGRGRSKTGELFF.

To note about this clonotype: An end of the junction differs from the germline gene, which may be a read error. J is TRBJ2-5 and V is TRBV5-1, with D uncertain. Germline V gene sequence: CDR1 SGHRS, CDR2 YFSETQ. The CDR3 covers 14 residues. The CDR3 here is CASSRSDTQETQSF. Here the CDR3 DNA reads TGCGCCAGCAGCCGATCAGACACACAAGAGACCCAGTCCTTC. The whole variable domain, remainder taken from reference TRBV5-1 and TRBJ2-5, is KAGVTQTPRYLIKTRGQQVTLSCSPISGHRSVSWYQQTPGQGLQFLFEYFSETQRNKGNFPGRFSGRQFSNSRSEMNVSTLELGDSALYLCASSRSDTQETQSFGPGTRLLVL.

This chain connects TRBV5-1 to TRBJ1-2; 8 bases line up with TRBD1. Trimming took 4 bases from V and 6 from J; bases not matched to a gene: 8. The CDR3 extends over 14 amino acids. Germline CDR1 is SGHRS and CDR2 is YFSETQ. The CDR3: CASSPWDRNHGYTF. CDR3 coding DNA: TGCGCCAGCAGCCCCTGGGACAGGAACCATGGCTACACCTTC.

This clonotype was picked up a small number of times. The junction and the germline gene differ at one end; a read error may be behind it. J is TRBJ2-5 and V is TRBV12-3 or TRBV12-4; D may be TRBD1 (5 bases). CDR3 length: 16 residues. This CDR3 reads CACSSSRSTKGETQYF. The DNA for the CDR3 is TGTGCCTGCAGTTCGTCACGGAGTACCAAGGGGGAGACCCAGTACTTC.

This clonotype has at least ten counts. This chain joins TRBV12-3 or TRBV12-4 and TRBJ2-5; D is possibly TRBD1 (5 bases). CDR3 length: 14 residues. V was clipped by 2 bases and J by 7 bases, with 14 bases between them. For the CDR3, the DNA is TGTGCCAGCAGTTTATGGGGCACAGGATTGACCCAGTACTTC. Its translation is CASSLWGTGLTQYF.

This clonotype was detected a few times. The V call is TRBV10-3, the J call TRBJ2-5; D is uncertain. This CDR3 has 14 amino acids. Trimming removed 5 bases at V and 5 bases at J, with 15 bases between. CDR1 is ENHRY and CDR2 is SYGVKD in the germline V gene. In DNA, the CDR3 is TGTGCCATCAGTCCGGCGCCAGGTAGCGAGACCCAGTACTTC. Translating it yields CAISPAPGSETQYF.

CDR3 amino acids: CASSSPTGTDNSPLHF. CDR3 in DNA: TGTGCCAGCAGCTCACCGACCGGGACCGATAATTCACCCCTCCACTTT. V usage is TRBV4-2 and J usage is TRBJ1-6; TRBD1 might be the D (5 bases). Germline-derived CDR1 and CDR2 are LGHNA and YNFKEQ. The CDR3 sequence is 16 residues long. Trimming stripped 5 bases from V and 5 bases from J, with 16 bases between.

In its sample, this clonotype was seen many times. CDR3 DNA: TGTGCCAGCAGTCCGACAGGGCTGGAGACCCAGTACTTC. Its protein product is CASSPTGLETQYF. The chain joins TRBV6-6 to TRBJ2-5; 7 nucleotides line up with TRBD1. The CDR3 has 13 residues. The V gene's germline CDR1 is MNHNY and CDR2 SVGAGI (reference sequence). After removal of 5 bases from V and 5 bases from J, the junction contained 5 bases not matched to a gene.

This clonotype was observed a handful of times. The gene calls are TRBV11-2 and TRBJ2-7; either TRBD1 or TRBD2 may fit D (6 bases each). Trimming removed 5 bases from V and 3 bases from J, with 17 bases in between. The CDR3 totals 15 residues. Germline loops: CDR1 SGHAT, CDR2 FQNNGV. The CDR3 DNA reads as TGTGCCAGCAGCCCCCTTAGGGGGGCTCTCTACGAGCAGTACTTC. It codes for CASSPLRGALYEQYF.